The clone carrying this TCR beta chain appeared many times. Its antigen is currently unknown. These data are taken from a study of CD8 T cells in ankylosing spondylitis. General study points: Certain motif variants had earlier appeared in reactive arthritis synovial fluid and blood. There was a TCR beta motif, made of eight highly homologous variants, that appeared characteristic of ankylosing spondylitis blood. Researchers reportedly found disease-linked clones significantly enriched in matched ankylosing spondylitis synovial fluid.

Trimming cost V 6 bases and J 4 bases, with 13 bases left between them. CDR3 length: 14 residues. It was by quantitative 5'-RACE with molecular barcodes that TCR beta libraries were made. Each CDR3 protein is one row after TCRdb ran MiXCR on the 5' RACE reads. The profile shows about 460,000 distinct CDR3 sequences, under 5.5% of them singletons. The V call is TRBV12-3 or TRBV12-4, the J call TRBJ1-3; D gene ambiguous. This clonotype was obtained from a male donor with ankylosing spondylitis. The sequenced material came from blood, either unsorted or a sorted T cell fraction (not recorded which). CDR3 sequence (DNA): TGTGCCAGCAGCTCCAGTGAATCCGGAAACACCATATATTTT. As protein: CASSSSESGNTIYF.